This T cell receptor beta chain was documented in a study of shared clonotypes between healthy human individuals. Study-level points and caveats: Generally, estimated richness proved larger in naive subsets than it did in memory subsets.

At deep level, the assay was performed. Investigators spread the genomic DNA of each subset evenly over several immunoSEQ plates. Generated by immunoSEQ multiplex PCR, the TCRdb table keeps only in-frame clones and is missing some. The top ten clones hold 1.5% to 2% of a sample with approximately 700,000 clones, about 80% of them seen once. Germline CDR1 reads LNHDA; CDR2 reads SQIVND (reference sequence). The germline V and J ends were trimmed by 7 bases and 0 bases, with 15 bases remaining between them. The CDR3 is 15 amino acids. Partitioning of CD4+ cells yielded a CD45RA+ naive subset and a CD45RA-negative memory subset. Worth noting for this clone: What it recognizes is unknown.

Sequenced: memory CD4+ T cells sorted from blood. Subset given: CD45RA-negative fraction. This clonotype originated in a woman younger than 45 in good health. The J gene is TRBJ1-1, the V gene TRBV19, with a tentative D call TRBD1 (5 bases). The DNA of the CDR3 is TGTGCCAGTAAACTATTGGGGGGTATGAACACTGAAGCTTTCTTT. Translation: CASKLLGGMNTEAFF.